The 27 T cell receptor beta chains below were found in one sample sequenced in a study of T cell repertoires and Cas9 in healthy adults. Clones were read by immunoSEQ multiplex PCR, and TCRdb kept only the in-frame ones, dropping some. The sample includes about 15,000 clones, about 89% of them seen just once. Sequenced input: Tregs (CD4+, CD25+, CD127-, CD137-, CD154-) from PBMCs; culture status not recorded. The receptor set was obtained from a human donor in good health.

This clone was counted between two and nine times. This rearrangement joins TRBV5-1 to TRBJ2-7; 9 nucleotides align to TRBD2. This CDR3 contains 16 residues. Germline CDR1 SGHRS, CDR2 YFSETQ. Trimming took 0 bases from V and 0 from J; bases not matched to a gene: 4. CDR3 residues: CASSLGSGGPSYEQYF. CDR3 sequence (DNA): TGCGCCAGCAGCTTGGGGAGCGGGGGGCCCTCCTACGAGCAGTACTTC.

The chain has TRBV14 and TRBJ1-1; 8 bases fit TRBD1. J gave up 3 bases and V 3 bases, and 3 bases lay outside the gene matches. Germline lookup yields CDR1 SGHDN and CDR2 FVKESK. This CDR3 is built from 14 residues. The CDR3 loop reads CASSQLQGDTEAFF. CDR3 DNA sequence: TGTGCCAGCAGCCAGCTACAGGGGGACACTGAAGCTTTCTTT.

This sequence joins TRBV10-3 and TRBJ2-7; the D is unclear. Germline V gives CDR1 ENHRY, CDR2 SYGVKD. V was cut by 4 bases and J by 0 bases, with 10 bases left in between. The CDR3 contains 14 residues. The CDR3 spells CAISVGRDSYEQYF. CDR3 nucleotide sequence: TGTGCCATCAGTGTGGGTAGGGACTCCTACGAGCAGTACTTC.

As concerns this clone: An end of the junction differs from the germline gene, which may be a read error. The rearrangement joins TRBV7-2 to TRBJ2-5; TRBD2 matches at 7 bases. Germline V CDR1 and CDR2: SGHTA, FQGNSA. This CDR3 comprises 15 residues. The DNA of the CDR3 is TGTGCCAGCAGCTTAACGCGCAGGGCGGGGGAGACCCCGTACTTC. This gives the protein CASSLTRRAGETPYF. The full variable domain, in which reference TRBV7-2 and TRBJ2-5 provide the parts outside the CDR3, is GAGVSQSPSNKVTEKGKDVELRCDPISGHTALYWYRQSLGQGLEFLIYFQGNSAPDKSGLPSDRFSAERTGGSVSTLTIQRTQQEDSAVYLCASSLTRRAGETPYFGPGTRLLVL.

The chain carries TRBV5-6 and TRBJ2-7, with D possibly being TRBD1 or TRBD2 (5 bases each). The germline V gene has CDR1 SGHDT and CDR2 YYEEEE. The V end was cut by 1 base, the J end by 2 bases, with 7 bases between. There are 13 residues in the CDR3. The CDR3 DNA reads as TGTGCCAGCAGCTTGTGGGGGACCTACGAGCAGTACTTC. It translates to CASSLWGTYEQYF. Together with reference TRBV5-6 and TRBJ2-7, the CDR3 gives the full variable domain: DAGVTQSPTHLIKTRGQQVTLRCSPKSGHDTVSWYQQALGQGPQFIFQYYEEEERQRGNFPDRFSGHQFPNYSSELNVNALLLGDSALYLCASSLWGTYEQYFGPGTRLTVT.

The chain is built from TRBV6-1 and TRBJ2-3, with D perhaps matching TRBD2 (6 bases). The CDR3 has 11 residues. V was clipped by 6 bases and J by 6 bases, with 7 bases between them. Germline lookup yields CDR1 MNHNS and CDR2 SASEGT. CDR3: CASRTRDTQYF. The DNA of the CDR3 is TGTGCCAGCAGGACTAGGGATACGCAGTATTTT.

The CDR3 region has the DNA TGTGCCAGCTTTGTCTGGGGTACGAACACTGAAGCTTTCTTT. The encoded protein is CASFVWGTNTEAFF. The chain combines TRBV6-5 with TRBJ1-1, with D unclear. Trimming removed 8 bases from V and 1 base from J, with 14 bases in between. Germline CDR1 reads MNHEY; CDR2 reads SVGAGI. This CDR3 has 14 residues.

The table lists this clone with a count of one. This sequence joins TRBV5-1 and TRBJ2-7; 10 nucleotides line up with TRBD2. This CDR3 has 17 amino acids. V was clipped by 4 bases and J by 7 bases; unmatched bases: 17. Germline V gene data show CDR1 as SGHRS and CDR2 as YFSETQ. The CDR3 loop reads CASSERPSGGIYDEQYF. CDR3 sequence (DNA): TGCGCCAGCAGCGAACGGCCTAGCGGGGGCATATACGATGAGCAGTACTTC.

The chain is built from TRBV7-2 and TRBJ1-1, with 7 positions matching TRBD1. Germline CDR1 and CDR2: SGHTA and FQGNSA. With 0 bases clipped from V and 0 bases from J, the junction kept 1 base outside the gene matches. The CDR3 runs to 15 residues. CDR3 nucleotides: TGTGCCAGCAGCTTAGCGGGACAGTTGAACACTGAAGCTTTCTTT. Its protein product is CASSLAGQLNTEAFF.

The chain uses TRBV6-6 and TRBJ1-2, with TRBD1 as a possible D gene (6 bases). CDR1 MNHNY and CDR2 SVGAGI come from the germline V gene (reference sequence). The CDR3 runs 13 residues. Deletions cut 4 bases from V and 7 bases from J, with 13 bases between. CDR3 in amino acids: CASSLQGQGGYTF. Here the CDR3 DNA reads TGTGCCAGCAGTTTACAGGGACAAGGTGGCTACACCTTC.

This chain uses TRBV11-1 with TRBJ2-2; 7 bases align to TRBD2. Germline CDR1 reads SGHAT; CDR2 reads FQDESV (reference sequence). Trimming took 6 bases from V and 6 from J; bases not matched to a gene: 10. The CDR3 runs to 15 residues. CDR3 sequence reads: CASSRAQAGAGELFF. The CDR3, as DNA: TGTGCCAGCAGTCGCGCCCAGGCGGGGGCCGGGGAGCTGTTTTTT. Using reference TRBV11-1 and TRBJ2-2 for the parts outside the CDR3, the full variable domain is EAEVAQSPRYKITEKSQAVAFWCDPISGHATLYWYRQILGQGPELLVQFQDESVVDDSQLPKDRFSAERLKGVDSTLKIQPAELGDSAMYLCASSRAQAGAGELFFGEGSRLTVL.

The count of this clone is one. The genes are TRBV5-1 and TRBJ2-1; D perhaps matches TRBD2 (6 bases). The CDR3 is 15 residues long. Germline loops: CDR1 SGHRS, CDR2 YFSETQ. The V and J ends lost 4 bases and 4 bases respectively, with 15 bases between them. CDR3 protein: CASSGDSLGYNEQFF. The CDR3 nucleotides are TGCGCCAGCAGCGGGGACTCCTTAGGGTACAATGAGCAGTTCTTC.

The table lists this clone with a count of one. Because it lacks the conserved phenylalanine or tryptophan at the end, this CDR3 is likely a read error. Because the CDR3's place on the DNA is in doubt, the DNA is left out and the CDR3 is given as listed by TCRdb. The CDR3 reads CASSLRDRAALV. The chain recombines TRBV18 with TRBJ2-3; TRBD1, as called in the table, went unchecked against the DNA. The CDR3 adds up to 12 amino acids, both ends counted. Germline CDR1 is KGHSH and CDR2 is LQKENI.

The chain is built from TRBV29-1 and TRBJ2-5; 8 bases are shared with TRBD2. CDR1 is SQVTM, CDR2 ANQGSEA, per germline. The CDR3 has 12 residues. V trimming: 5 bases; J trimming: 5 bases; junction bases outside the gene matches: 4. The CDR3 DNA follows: TGCAGCGTTCGACTAGCGTGGGAGACCCAGTACTTC. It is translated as CSVRLAWETQYF. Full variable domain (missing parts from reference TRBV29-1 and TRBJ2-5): SAVISQKPSRDICQRGTSLTIQCQVDSQVTMMFWYRQQPGQSLTLIATANQGSEATYESGFVIDKFPISRPNLTFSTLTVSNMSPEDSSIYLCSVRLAWETQYFGPGTRLLVL.

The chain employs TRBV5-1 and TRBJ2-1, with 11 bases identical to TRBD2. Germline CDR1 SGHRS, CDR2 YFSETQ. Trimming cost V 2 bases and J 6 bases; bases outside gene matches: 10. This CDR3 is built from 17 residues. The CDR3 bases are TGCGCCAGCAGCTTACGTACTACTAGCGGGGGATCCAATGAGCAGTTCTTC. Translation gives CASSLRTTSGGSNEQFF.

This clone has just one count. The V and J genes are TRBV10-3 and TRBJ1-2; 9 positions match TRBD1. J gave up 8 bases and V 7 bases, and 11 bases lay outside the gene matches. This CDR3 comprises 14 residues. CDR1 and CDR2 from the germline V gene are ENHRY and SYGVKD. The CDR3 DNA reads TGTGCCATCAACCCCGGGACAGGGTCGGGGGGCTACACCTTC. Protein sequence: CAINPGTGSGGYTF.

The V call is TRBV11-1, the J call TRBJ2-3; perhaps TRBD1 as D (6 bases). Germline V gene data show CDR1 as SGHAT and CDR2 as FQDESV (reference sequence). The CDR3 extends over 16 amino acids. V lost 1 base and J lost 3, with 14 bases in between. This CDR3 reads CASSLGRQGITDTQYF. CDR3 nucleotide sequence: TGTGCCAGCAGCTTAGGCCGCCAGGGGATTACAGATACGCAGTATTTT.

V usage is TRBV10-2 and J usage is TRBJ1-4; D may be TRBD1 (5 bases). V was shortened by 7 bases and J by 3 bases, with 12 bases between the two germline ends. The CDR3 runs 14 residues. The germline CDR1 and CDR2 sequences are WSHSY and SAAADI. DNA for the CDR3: TGCGCCAGCACCGATGGGGGGGCTAATGAAAAACTGTTTTTT. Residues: CASTDGGANEKLFF.

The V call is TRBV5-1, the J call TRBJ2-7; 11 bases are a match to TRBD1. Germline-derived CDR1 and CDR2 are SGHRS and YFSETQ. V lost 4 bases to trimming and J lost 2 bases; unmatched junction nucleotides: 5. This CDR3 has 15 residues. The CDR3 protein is CASSLWTGGPYEQYF. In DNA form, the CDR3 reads TGCGCCAGCAGCCTCTGGACAGGGGGCCCCTACGAGCAGTACTTC.

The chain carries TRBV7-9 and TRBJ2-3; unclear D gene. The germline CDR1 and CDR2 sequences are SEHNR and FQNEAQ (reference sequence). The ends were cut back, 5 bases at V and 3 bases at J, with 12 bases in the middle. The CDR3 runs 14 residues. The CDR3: CASSLSAPTDTQYF. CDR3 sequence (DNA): TGTGCCAGCAGCCTTTCAGCACCAACAGATACGCAGTATTTT.

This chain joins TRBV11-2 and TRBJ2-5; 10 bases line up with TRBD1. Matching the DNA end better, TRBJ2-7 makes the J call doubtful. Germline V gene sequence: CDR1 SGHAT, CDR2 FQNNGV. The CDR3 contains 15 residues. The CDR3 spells CASSLDRDRGYEQYF. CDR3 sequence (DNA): TGTGCCAGCAGCTTAGACCGGGACAGGGGTTACGAGCAGTACTTC.

The CDR3 sequence: CASSLDSNYGYTF. The CDR3 bases are TGTGCCAGCAGCTTAGACTCAAACTATGGCTACACCTTC. The V call is TRBV7-2, the J call TRBJ1-2; D is unclear. Trimming pared 1 base from V and 2 bases from J, leaving 5 bases between. This CDR3 is 13 amino acids long. Per germline, CDR1 SGHTA and CDR2 FQGNSA. Using reference TRBV7-2 and TRBJ1-2 for the parts outside the CDR3, the full variable domain is GAGVSQSPSNKVTEKGKDVELRCDPISGHTALYWYRQSLGQGLEFLIYFQGNSAPDKSGLPSDRFSAERTGGSVSTLTIQRTQQEDSAVYLCASSLDSNYGYTFGSGTRLTVV.

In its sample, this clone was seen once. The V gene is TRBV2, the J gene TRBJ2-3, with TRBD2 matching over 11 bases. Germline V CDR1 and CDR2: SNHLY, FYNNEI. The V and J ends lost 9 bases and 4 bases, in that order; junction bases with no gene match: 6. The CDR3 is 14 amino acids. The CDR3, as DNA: TGTGCCAGTATTCCGGGACTAGCGGCAGATACGCAGTATTTT. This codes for CASIPGLAADTQYF.

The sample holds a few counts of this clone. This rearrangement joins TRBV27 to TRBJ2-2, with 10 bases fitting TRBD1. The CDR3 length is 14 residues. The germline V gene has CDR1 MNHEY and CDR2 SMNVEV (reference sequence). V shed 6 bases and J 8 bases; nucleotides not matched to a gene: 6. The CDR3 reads CASRTGGAPGELFF. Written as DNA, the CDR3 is TGTGCCAGCAGGACAGGGGGCGCGCCGGGGGAGCTGTTTTTT.

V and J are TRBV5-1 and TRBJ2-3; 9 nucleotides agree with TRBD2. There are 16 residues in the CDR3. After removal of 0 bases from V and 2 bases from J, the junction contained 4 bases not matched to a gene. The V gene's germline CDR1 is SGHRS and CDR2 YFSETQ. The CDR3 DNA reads TGCGCCAGCAGCTTGGGACTAGCGGTCTCCACAGATACGCAGTATTTT. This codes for CASSLGLAVSTDTQYF.

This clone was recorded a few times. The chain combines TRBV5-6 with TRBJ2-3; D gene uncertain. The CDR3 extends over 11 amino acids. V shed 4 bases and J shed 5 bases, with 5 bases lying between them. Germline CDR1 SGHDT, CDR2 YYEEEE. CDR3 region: CASSREDTQYF. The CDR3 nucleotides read TGTGCCAGCAGCAGGGAAGATACGCAGTATTTT.

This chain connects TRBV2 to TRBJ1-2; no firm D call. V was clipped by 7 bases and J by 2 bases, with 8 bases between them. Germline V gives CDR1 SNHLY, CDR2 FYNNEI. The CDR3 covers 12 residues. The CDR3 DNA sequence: TGTGCCAGCAATAGGGTAAACTATGGCTACACCTTC. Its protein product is CASNRVNYGYTF.